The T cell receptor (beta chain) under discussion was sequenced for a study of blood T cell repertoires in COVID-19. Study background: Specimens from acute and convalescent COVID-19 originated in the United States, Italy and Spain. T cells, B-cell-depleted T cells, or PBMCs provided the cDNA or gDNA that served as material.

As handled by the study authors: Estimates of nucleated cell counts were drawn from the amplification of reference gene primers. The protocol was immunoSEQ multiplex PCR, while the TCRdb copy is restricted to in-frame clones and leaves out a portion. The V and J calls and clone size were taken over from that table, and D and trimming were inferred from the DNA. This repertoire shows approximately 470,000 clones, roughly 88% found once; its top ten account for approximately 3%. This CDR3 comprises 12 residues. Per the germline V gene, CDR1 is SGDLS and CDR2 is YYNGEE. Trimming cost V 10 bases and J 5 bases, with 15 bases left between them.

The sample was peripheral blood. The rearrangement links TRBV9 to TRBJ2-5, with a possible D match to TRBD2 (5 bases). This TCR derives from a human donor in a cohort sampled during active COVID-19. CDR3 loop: CAPRVGRETQYF. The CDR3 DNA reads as TGTGCCCCGAGGGTCGGTCGTGAGACCCAGTACTTC.